The entry below describes one TCR beta chain. Its specificity is unknown. The entry originates in a study of glioma-infiltrating T cells. V shed 6 bases, J shed 7 bases, and the junction held 10 bases outside the gene matches. The CDR3 runs 15 residues. The germline gives CDR1 MNHEY, CDR2 SMNVEV (reference sequence). General study points: Above-expected tissue-blood divergence occurred in all gliomas, most in low-grade ones. Very few CDR3 sequences were shared between tissue and blood.

The iRepertoire nested amplicon-rescue multiplex PCR amplified TCR alpha and beta CDR3s from RNA. One-step reverse transcription and amplification started from roughly 100-400 ng of tissue mRNA or PBMC total RNA. TCRdb itself ran the multiplex PCR reads through MiXCR, one entry per CDR3 protein. The data hold around 190,000 distinct CDR3 sequences, with about 32% observed a single time. The receptor was isolated from a human donor with low-grade glioma or glioblastoma, undergoing nonglioma brain surgery, or in good health (not recorded which). The sample was glioma tissue, nonneoplastic brain tissue, or PBMCs (not recorded which). The J gene is TRBJ2-7, the V gene TRBV27, with 12 positions matching TRBD2. The CDR3 region is CASRETSGRMGEQYF. CDR3 sequence (DNA): TGTGCCAGCAGAGAGACTAGCGGGAGAATGGGGGAGCAGTACTTC.